The sequence of this T cell receptor beta chain was determined in a study of PD-L1 blockade in urothelial cancer. Overall study context: A median blood sample held roughly 150,000 T cells and about 83,000 unique TCRs. Study-level points and caveats: The study found that durable-benefit patients expanded tumor-associated blood clones more at 3 weeks.

A spike-in of synthetic TCR analog templates was added to each PCR. The repertoire was sequenced with immunoSEQ multiplex PCR; TCRdb's copy has only in-frame clones and lacks some. The table lists tens of thousands of clones, roughly 91% of them singletons. The length of the CDR3 is 14 residues. Germline assignment: CDR1 MDHEN and CDR2 SYDVKM. Deletions cut 9 bases from V and 0 bases from J, with 14 bases between. Patients suffered from locally advanced or metastatic urothelial carcinoma. About this clone itself: Its specificity is not known.

This sequence joins TRBV28 and TRBJ1-2; the D is unclear. This TCR was sampled from a man aged 55 to 70 with urothelial cancer. The sample was PBMCs, taken around atezolizumab (anti-PD-L1) treatment. CDR3 in amino acids: CASSDGGANYGYTF. In nucleotides, the CDR3 is TGTGCCAGTTCGGACGGAGGAGCTAACTATGGCTACACCTTC.